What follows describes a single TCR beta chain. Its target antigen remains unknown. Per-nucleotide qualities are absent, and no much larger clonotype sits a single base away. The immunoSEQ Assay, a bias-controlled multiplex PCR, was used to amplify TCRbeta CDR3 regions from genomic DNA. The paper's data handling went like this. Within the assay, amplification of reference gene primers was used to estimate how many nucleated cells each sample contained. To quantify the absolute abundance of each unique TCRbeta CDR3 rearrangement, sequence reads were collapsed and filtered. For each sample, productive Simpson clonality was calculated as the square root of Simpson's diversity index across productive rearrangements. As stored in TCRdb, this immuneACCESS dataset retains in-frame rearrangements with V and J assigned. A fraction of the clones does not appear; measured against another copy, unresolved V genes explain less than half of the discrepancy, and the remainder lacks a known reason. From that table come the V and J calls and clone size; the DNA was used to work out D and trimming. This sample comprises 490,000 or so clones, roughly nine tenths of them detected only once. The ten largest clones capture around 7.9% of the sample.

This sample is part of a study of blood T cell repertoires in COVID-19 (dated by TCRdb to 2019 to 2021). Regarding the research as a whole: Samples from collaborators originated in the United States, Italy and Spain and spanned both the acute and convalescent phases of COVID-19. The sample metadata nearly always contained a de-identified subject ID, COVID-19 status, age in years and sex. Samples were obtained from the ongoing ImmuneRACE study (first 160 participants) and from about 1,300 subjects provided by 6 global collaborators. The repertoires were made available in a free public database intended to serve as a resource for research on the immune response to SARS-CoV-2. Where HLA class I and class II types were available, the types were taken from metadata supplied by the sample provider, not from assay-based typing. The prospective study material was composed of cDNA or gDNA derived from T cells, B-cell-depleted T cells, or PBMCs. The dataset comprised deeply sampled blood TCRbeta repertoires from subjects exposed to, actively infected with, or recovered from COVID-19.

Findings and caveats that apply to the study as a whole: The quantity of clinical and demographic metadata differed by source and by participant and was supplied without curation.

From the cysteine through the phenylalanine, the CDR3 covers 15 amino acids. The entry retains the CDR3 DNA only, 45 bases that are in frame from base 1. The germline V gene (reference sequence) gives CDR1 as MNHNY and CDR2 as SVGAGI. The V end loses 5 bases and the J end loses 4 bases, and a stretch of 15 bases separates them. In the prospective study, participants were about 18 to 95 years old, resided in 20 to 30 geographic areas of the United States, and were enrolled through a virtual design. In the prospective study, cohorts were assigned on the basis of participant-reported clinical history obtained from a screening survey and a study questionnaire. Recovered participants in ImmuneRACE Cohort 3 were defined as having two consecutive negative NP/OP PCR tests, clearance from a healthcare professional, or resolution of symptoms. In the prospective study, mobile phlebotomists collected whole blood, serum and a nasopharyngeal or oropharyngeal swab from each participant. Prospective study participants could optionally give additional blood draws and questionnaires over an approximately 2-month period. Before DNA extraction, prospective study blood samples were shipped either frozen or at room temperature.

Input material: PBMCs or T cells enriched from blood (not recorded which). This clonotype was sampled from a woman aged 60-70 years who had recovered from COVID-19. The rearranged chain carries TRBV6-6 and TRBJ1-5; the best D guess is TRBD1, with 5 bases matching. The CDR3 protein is CASSSSDSENQPQHF. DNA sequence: TGTGCCAGCAGTAGCTCCGACAGTGAGAATCAGCCCCAGCATTTT.